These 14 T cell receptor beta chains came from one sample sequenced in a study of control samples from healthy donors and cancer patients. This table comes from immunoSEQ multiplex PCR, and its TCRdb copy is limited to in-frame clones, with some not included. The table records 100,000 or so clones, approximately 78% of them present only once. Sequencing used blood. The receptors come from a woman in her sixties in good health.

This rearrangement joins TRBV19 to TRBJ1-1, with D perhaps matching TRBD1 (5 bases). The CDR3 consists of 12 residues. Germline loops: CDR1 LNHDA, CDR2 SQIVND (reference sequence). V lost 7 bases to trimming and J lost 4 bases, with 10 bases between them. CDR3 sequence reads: CASTMGLTEAFF. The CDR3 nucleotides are TGTGCCAGTACTATGGGGCTCACTGAAGCTTTCTTT.

The CDR3 DNA follows: TGTGCCAGCAGCGTAGATTCAGGGGGAAGCTACGAGCAGTACTTC. Its protein is CASSVDSGGSYEQYF. This chain uses TRBV9 with TRBJ2-7; TRBD1 aligns across 7 bases. This CDR3 has 15 residues. Germline-derived CDR1 and CDR2 are SGDLS and YYNGEE. The V gene end was trimmed by 0 bases and the J gene end by 3 bases; junction bases not matched to a gene: 6.

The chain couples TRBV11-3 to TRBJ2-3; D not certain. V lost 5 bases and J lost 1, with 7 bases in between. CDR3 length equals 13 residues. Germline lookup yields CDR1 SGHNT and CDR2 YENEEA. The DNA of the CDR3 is TGTGCCAGCAGCCCGGACCGCACAGATACGCAGTATTTT. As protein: CASSPDRTDTQYF. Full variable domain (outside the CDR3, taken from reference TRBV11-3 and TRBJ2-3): EAGVVQSPRYKIIEKKQPVAFWCNPISGHNTLYWYLQNLGQGPELLIRYENEEAVDDSQLPKDRFSAERLKGVDSTLKIQPAELGDSAVYLCASSPDRTDTQYFGPGTRLTVL.

The CDR3 sequence is CASRATGGENSPLHF. CDR3 in DNA: TGTGCCAGTAGGGCTACAGGGGGCGAAAATTCACCCCTCCACTTT. The J gene is TRBJ1-6, the V gene TRBV19, with 9 bases aligning to TRBD1. The germline gives CDR1 LNHDA, CDR2 SQIVND (reference sequence). The V and J ends lost 6 bases and 7 bases, in that order; junction bases with no gene match: 7. The CDR3 has 15 amino acids.

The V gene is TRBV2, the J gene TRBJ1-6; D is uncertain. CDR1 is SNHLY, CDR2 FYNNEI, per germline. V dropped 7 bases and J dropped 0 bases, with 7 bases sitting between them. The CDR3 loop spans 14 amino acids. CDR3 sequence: CASIESSYNSPLHF. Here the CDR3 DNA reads TGTGCCAGCATTGAGAGCTCCTATAATTCACCCCTCCACTTT.

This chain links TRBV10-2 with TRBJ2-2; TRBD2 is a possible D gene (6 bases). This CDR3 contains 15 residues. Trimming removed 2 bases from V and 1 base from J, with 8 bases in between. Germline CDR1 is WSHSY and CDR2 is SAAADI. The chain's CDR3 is CASSERRENTGELFF. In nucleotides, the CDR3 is TGCGCCAGCAGTGAGAGGAGGGAGAACACCGGGGAGCTGTTTTTT.

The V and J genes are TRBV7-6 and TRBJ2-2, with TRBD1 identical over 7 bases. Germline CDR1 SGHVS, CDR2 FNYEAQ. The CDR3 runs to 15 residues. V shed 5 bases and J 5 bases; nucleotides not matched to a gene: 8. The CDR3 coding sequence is TGTGCCAGCAGCCCTGACAGGGTTGTGACCGGGGAGCTGTTTTTT. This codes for CASSPDRVVTGELFF.

DNA for the CDR3: TGTGCCAGCAGCCAGAGACAGGGTGGAGAGACCCAGTACTTC. This gives the protein CASSQRQGGETQYF. This chain joins TRBV4-2 and TRBJ2-5; 7 nucleotides line up with TRBD1. Germline V gene sequence: CDR1 LGHNA, CDR2 YNFKEQ. CDR3 length: 14 amino acids. The ends lost 3 bases at V and 4 bases at J; junction bases unmatched: 5.

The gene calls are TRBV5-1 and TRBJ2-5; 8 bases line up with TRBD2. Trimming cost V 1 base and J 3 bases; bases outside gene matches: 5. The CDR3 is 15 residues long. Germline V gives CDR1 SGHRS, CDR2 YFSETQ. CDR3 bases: TGCGCCAGCAGCTTGATTAGCGGGGAAAAAGAGACCCAGTACTTC. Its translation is CASSLISGEKETQYF.

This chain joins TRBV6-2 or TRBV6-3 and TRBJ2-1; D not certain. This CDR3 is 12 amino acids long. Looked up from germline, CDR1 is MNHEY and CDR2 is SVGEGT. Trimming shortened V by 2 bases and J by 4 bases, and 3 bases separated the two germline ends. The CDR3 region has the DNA TGTGCCAGCAGTTACCGGTACAATGAGCAGTTCTTC. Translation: CASSYRYNEQFF.

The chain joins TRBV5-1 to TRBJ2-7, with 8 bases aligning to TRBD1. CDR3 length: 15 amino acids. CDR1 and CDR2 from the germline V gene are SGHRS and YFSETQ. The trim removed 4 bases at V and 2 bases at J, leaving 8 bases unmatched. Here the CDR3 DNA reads TGCGCCAGCAGCAGGGGACAGGACGGCGCCTACGAGCAGTACTTC. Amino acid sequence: CASSRGQDGAYEQYF.

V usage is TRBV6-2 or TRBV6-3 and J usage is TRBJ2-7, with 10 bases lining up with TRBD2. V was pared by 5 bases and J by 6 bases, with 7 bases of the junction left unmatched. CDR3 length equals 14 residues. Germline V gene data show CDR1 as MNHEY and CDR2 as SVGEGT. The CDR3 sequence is CASSQSGRGLEQYF. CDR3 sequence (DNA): TGTGCCAGCAGTCAAAGCGGGAGGGGCCTCGAGCAGTACTTC.

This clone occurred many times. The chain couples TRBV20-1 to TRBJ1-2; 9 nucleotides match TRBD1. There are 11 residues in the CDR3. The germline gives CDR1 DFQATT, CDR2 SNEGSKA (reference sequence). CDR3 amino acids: CRGTGRLGYTF. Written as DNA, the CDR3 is TGCAGGGGGACAGGGCGTTTAGGCTACACCTTC.

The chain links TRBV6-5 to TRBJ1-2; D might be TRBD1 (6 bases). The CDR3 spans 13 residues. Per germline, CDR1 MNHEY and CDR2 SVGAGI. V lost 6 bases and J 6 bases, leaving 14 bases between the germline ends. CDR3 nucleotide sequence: TGTGCCAGCAGCCTGGGACACTACAATGGCTACACCTTC. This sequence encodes CASSLGHYNGYTF.